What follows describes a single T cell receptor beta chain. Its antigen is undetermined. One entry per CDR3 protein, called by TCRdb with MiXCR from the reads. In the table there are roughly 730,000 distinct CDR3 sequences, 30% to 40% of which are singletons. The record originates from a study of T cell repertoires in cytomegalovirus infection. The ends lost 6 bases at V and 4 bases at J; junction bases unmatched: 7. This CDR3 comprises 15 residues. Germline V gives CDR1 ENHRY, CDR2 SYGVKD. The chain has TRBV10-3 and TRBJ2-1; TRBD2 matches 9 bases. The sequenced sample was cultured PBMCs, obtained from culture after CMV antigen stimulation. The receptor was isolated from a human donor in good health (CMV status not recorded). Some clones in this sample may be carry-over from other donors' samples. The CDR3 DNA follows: TGTGCCATCAGACTCGGGACTAGCCCATACAATGAGCAGTTCTTC. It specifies CAIRLGTSPYNEQFF.